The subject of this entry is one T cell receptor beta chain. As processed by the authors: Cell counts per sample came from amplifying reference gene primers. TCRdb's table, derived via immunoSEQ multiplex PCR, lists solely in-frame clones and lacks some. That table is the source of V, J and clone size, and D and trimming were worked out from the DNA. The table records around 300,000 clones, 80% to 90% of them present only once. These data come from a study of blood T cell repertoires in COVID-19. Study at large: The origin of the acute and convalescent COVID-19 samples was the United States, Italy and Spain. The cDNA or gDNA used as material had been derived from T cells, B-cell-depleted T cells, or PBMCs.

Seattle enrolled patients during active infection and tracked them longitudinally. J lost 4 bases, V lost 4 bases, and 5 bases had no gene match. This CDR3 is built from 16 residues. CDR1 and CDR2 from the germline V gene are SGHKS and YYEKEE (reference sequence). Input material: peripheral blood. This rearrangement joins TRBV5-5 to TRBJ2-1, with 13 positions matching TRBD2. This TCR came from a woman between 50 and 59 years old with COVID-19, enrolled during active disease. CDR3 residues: CASSIGLAGEYNEQFF. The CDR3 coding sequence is TGTGCCAGCAGCATCGGACTAGCGGGAGAGTACAATGAGCAGTTCTTC.